The rows below give T cell receptor beta chains drawn from one sample of a study of T cell responses to AZD1222 COVID-19 vaccine. Assay used: immunoSEQ multiplex PCR; TCRdb lists only in-frame clones, some missing. The sample includes about 200,000 clones, roughly 91% of them seen just once. This specimen was peripheral blood, taken on day 0 of MenACWY control vaccination. Source of these receptors: an adult in good health. Each CDR3 is given with its conserved first and last residue. The D gene is left open where the match is weak. For some rows the clone size is stated as once, few or many, or as a class when expanded; others skip it.

D gene: TRBD1; V gene: TRBV10-3; clone size: NA; J gene: TRBJ1-1; CDR3 DNA: TGTGCCATCAGTCAGGGACAGGGAAGCACTGAAGCTTTCTTT; CDR3 protein: CAISQGQGSTEAFF
D gene: NA; V gene: TRBV6-5; clone size: NA; J gene: TRBJ1-2; CDR3 DNA: TGTGCCAGCATTACAGGGAGCGTCTACACCTTC; CDR3 protein: CASITGSVYTF
D gene: TRBD1; V gene: TRBV27; clone size: NA; J gene: TRBJ1-5; CDR3 DNA: TGTGCCAGCAGTTTATGGGGACAGGGTCTACGGAATCAGCCCCAGCATTTT; CDR3 protein: CASSLWGQGLRNQPQHF
D gene: TRBD1; V gene: TRBV5-4; clone size: NA; J gene: TRBJ2-7; CDR3 DNA: TGTGCCAGCAGCCTGTGGACAGGGCACCTTCACGAGCAGTACTTC; CDR3 protein: CASSLWTGHLHEQYF
D gene: NA; V gene: TRBV6-6; clone size: NA; J gene: TRBJ1-1; CDR3 DNA: TGTGCCAGCAGCACCCAGGGAGGGAACACTGAAGCTTTCTTT; CDR3 protein: CASSTQGGNTEAFF
D gene: NA; V gene: TRBV5-6; clone size: NA; J gene: TRBJ2-3; CDR3 DNA: TGTGCCAGCAGCTTGGCTCTAGAGACAGATACGCAGTATTTT; CDR3 protein: CASSLALETDTQYF
D gene: TRBD1; V gene: TRBV4-2; clone size: few; J gene: TRBJ2-2; CDR3 DNA: TGTGCCAGCAGCCCAACGACAGGGTTGTCCGGGGAGCTGTTTTTT; CDR3 protein: CASSPTTGLSGELFF
D gene: NA; V gene: TRBV9; clone size: NA; J gene: TRBJ2-7; CDR3 DNA: TGTGCCAGCAGCGTGACCCATCAGGGCTACGAGCAGTACTTC; CDR3 protein: CASSVTHQGYEQYF
D gene: NA; V gene: TRBV7-8; clone size: few; J gene: TRBJ1-6; CDR3 DNA: TGTGCCAGCAGCTTAGGACAGAAGTATAATTCACCCCTCCACTTT; CDR3 protein: CASSLGQKYNSPLHF
D gene: NA; V gene: TRBV18; clone size: NA; J gene: TRBJ1-2; CDR3 DNA: TGTGCCAGCTCACCACTGCAGACAGGCAGTGGCTACACCTTC; CDR3 protein: CASSPLQTGSGYTF
D gene: NA; V gene: TRBV7-8; clone size: NA; J gene: TRBJ1-4; CDR3 DNA: TGTGCCAGCAGCCCAAAGACAGAAGCTAATGAAAAACTGTTTTTT; CDR3 protein: CASSPKTEANEKLFF
D gene: NA; V gene: TRBV9; clone size: NA; J gene: TRBJ1-4; CDR3 DNA: TGTGCCAGCAGCGTAGGTCTCAGGGATGACGAAAAACTGTTTTTT; CDR3 protein: CASSVGLRDDEKLFF
D gene: NA; V gene: TRBV6-6; clone size: NA; J gene: TRBJ2-7; CDR3 DNA: TGTGCCAGCAGCCCTTGGGACTACGAGCAGTACTTC; CDR3 protein: CASSPWDYEQYF
D gene: NA; V gene: TRBV19; clone size: NA; J gene: TRBJ1-5; CDR3 DNA: TGTGCCAGTAGTGCAGGGGTCCGGGGGCAGCCCCAGCATTTT; CDR3 protein: CASSAGVRGQPQHF
D gene: NA; V gene: TRBV19; clone size: NA; J gene: TRBJ2-3; CDR3 DNA: TGTGCCAGTAGTATCGGGCAGGGGACAGATACGCAGTATTTT; CDR3 protein: CASSIGQGTDTQYF
D gene: NA; V gene: TRBV24-1; clone size: NA; J gene: TRBJ1-2; CDR3 DNA: TGTGCCACCAGTGATCCCGGGCGCTCTGGCTACACCTTC; CDR3 protein: CATSDPGRSGYTF
D gene: NA; V gene: TRBV10-1; clone size: NA; J gene: TRBJ1-1; CDR3 DNA: TGCGCCAGCAGTGATACGGGGATTGAAGCTTTCTTT; CDR3 protein: CASSDTGIEAFF
D gene: NA; V gene: TRBV6-4; clone size: NA; J gene: TRBJ2-3; CDR3 DNA: TGTGCCAGCAGTGACTCGGGTGGGGGAAGCACAGATACGCAGTATTTT; CDR3 protein: CASSDSGGGSTDTQYF
D gene: NA; V gene: TRBV19; clone size: NA; J gene: TRBJ2-7; CDR3 DNA: TGTGCCAGTAGTATGAGTCCAGGGCCATACGAGCAGTACTTC; CDR3 protein: CASSMSPGPYEQYF
D gene: TRBD2; V gene: TRBV7-2; clone size: NA; J gene: TRBJ2-7; CDR3 DNA: TGTGCCAGCAGCCTAGCCGGGACTAGCTTCGCCTACGAGCAGTACTTC; CDR3 protein: CASSLAGTSFAYEQYF
D gene: NA; V gene: TRBV3-1/TRBV3-2; clone size: NA; J gene: TRBJ2-5; CDR3 DNA: TGTGCCAGCAGCCAAGGACTACAACAAGAGACCCAGTACTTC; CDR3 protein: CASSQGLQQETQYF
D gene: NA; V gene: TRBV6-4; clone size: NA; J gene: TRBJ1-2; CDR3 DNA: TGTGCCAGCAGTGAAGCTTCGACAGCCCCCTATGGCTACACCTTC; CDR3 protein: CASSEASTAPYGYTF
D gene: NA; V gene: TRBV27; clone size: NA; J gene: TRBJ2-7; CDR3 DNA: TGTGCCAGCAGCGACTCTGGGGGCCCCTACGAGCAGTACTTC; CDR3 protein: CASSDSGGPYEQYF